Listed below are T cell receptor beta chains from one sample, sequenced in a study of blood T cell repertoires in COVID-19. The repertoire was sequenced with immunoSEQ multiplex PCR; TCRdb's copy has only in-frame clones and lacks some. This table holds fewer than 200,000 clones, around 88% found once. What was sequenced was PBMCs or T cells enriched from blood (not recorded which). Receptor source: a woman aged 45-59 years in a cohort exposed to, infected with or recovered from COVID-19 (not recorded which). Both conserved end residues are part of each CDR3. A D gene is named only where the DNA matches it firmly. Size is stated for part of the rows, as once, few or many counts, or as a class when the clone is expanded.

clone_size: .
v_call: TRBV7-2
j_call: TRBJ2-7
d_call: TRBD2
cdr3_nt: TGTGCCAGCAGCTTAGCTCTAGCGGGAATCGAGCAGTACTTC
cdr3_aa: CASSLALAGIEQYF

clone_size: once
v_call: TRBV11-2
j_call: TRBJ2-1
d_call: TRBD1
cdr3_nt: TGTGCCAGCAGCTCAGATCAGGGGGCCTACTCCTACAATGAGCAGTTCTTC
cdr3_aa: CASSSDQGAYSYNEQFF

clone_size: .
v_call: TRBV19
j_call: TRBJ2-2
d_call: TRBD2
cdr3_nt: TGTGCCAGTAGTGGCCCCGGACTAGCGTCCACCGGGGAGCTGTTTTTT
cdr3_aa: CASSGPGLASTGELFF

clone_size: .
v_call: TRBV21-1
j_call: TRBJ1-5
d_call: .
cdr3_nt: TGTGCCAGCAGCAGGACAGAGTCTTATAGCAATCAGCCCCAGCATTTT
cdr3_aa: CASSRTESYSNQPQHF

clone_size: .
v_call: TRBV7-2
j_call: TRBJ2-1
d_call: .
cdr3_nt: TGTGCCAGCAGCTTCGGGACACGCTCCTACAATGAGCAGTTCTTC
cdr3_aa: CASSFGTRSYNEQFF

clone_size: few
v_call: TRBV5-6
j_call: TRBJ1-1
d_call: .
cdr3_nt: TGTGCCAGCAGCTTATGGGACTTCGGAGCTTTCTTT
cdr3_aa: CASSLWDFGAFF

clone_size: once
v_call: TRBV6-1
j_call: TRBJ2-1
d_call: TRBD2
cdr3_nt: TGTGCCAGCAGTGACCCCGGGACTAGCGGGTACAATGAGCAGTTCTTC
cdr3_aa: CASSDPGTSGYNEQFF

clone_size: .
v_call: TRBV19
j_call: TRBJ2-2
d_call: TRBD2
cdr3_nt: TGTGCCAGTAGTATAGGGGGTAGCGGGAGAATGATCGGGGAGCTGTTTTTT
cdr3_aa: CASSIGGSGRMIGELFF

clone_size: .
v_call: TRBV27
j_call: TRBJ1-5
d_call: TRBD1
cdr3_nt: TGTGCCAGCAGTTCAAAGGGACAGGGATGGGGCAATCAGCCCCAGCATTTT
cdr3_aa: CASSSKGQGWGNQPQHF

clone_size: once
v_call: TRBV28
j_call: TRBJ2-7
d_call: TRBD1
cdr3_nt: TGTGCCAGCAGTTCCTTGGGGACAGGGCCAGTCTGGGGCTCCTACGAGCAGTACTTC
cdr3_aa: CASSSLGTGPVWGSYEQYF

clone_size: .
v_call: TRBV5-1
j_call: TRBJ2-5
d_call: TRBD1
cdr3_nt: TGCGCCAGCAGCTTGGGGGGACAGCACCTTCAAGAGGTCCAGTACTTC
cdr3_aa: CASSLGGQHLQEVQYF

clone_size: .
v_call: TRBV3-1/TRBV3-2
j_call: TRBJ2-2
d_call: .
cdr3_nt: TGTGCCAGCAGCCAATACGACAGGTCAATCGGGGAGCTGTTTTTT
cdr3_aa: CASSQYDRSIGELFF

clone_size: few
v_call: TRBV30
j_call: TRBJ2-7
d_call: .
cdr3_nt: TGTGCCTGGAGGGCCAGTTCCTACGAGCAGTACTTC
cdr3_aa: CAWRASSYEQYF

clone_size: .
v_call: TRBV2
j_call: TRBJ1-6
d_call: TRBD1
cdr3_nt: TGTGCCAGCAGTTACTTAGGCTCCAGGGGGAATTCACCCCTCCACTTT
cdr3_aa: CASSYLGSRGNSPLHF

clone_size: .
v_call: TRBV4-1
j_call: TRBJ2-3
d_call: TRBD2
cdr3_nt: TGCGCCAGCAGCCAAGGCGGGGCGGGAGGAGGCACAGATACGCAGTATTTT
cdr3_aa: CASSQGGAGGGTDTQYF

clone_size: once
v_call: TRBV19
j_call: TRBJ2-3
d_call: TRBD2
cdr3_nt: TGTGCCAGTAGTAGAGAGGCCGGGACTAGCGGGGGGACCGATACGCAGTATTTT
cdr3_aa: CASSREAGTSGGTDTQYF

clone_size: .
v_call: TRBV29-1
j_call: TRBJ2-7
d_call: TRBD1
cdr3_nt: TGCAGCGTAAGAGCCGGGACAGGGCGAACCTACGAGCAGTACTTC
cdr3_aa: CSVRAGTGRTYEQYF

clone_size: .
v_call: TRBV7-9
j_call: TRBJ1-3
d_call: .
cdr3_nt: TGTGCCAGCAGCTTCATCCAGAAAGGAAACACCATATATTTT
cdr3_aa: CASSFIQKGNTIYF

clone_size: .
v_call: TRBV6-5
j_call: TRBJ2-2
d_call: .
cdr3_nt: TGTGCCAGCAGCACAAACACCGGGGAGCTGTTTTTT
cdr3_aa: CASSTNTGELFF

clone_size: .
v_call: TRBV3-1/TRBV3-2
j_call: TRBJ2-1
d_call: TRBD2
cdr3_nt: TGTGCCAGCAGCCAGAGGAGGACTAGCGGCCCCCTTCTGGGAAATGAGCAGTTCTTC
cdr3_aa: CASSQRRTSGPLLGNEQFF

clone_size: .
v_call: TRBV25-1
j_call: TRBJ1-2
d_call: TRBD1
cdr3_nt: TGTGCCAGCAGTGAACTAAGGACAGGTTGGGTTGGCTACACCTTC
cdr3_aa: CASSELRTGWVGYTF

clone_size: once
v_call: TRBV4-2
j_call: TRBJ1-5
d_call: .
cdr3_nt: TGTGCCAGCAGCCTGGAGGGGCTGGGTCAGCCCCAGCATTTT
cdr3_aa: CASSLEGLGQPQHF

clone_size: .
v_call: TRBV6-4
j_call: TRBJ1-4
d_call: .
cdr3_nt: TGTGCCAGCAGGGCGACAGCAACTAATGAAAAACTGTTTTTT
cdr3_aa: CASRATATNEKLFF

clone_size: .
v_call: TRBV2
j_call: TRBJ2-1
d_call: TRBD2
cdr3_nt: TGTGCCAGTCTAGCCGGGACTAGCGAGAGGAATGAGCAGTTCTTC
cdr3_aa: CASLAGTSERNEQFF

clone_size: once
v_call: TRBV11-3
j_call: TRBJ2-3
d_call: TRBD2
cdr3_nt: TGTGCCAGCAGCTTAGGCGGGAGTGAAGATACGCAGTATTTT
cdr3_aa: CASSLGGSEDTQYF

clone_size: .
v_call: TRBV5-1
j_call: TRBJ1-2
d_call: .
cdr3_nt: TGCGCCTCGCAGGTTGGGCAGGGCTATGGCTACACCTTC
cdr3_aa: CASQVGQGYGYTF

clone_size: .
v_call: TRBV7-9
j_call: TRBJ2-1
d_call: .
cdr3_nt: TGTGCCAGCAGCCCTAGTGGCAGCTCCTACAATGAGCAGTTCTTC
cdr3_aa: CASSPSGSSYNEQFF

clone_size: .
v_call: TRBV19
j_call: TRBJ1-5
d_call: .
cdr3_nt: TGTGCCAGTAGCAAGACAGACCTGAATCAGCCCCAGCATTTT
cdr3_aa: CASSKTDLNQPQHF

clone_size: .
v_call: TRBV5-1
j_call: TRBJ1-3
d_call: TRBD1
cdr3_nt: TGCGCCAGCAGCTTGGCCGGGACAGGGTCTGGAAACACCATATATTTT
cdr3_aa: CASSLAGTGSGNTIYF

clone_size: .
v_call: TRBV6-2/TRBV6-3
j_call: TRBJ1-5
d_call: TRBD1
cdr3_nt: TGTGCCAGCAGTCCCTGGACAGGGCAAGATAGCAATCAGCCCCAGCATTTT
cdr3_aa: CASSPWTGQDSNQPQHF

clone_size: .
v_call: TRBV10-1
j_call: TRBJ2-3
d_call: TRBD1
cdr3_nt: TGCGCCAGCAGTGACCCCGGGACAGAGTCTCGGGTTACGCAGTATTTT
cdr3_aa: CASSDPGTESRVTQYF

clone_size: once
v_call: TRBV27
j_call: TRBJ2-3
d_call: .
cdr3_nt: TGTGCCAGCAGTCCGCGGACAGCGGAAACAGATACGCAGTATTTT
cdr3_aa: CASSPRTAETDTQYF

clone_size: .
v_call: TRBV6-5
j_call: TRBJ2-5
d_call: .
cdr3_nt: TGTGCCAGCAGTACGGGCGGGGAAGAGACCCAGTACTTC
cdr3_aa: CASSTGGEETQYF

clone_size: once
v_call: TRBV28
j_call: TRBJ2-4
d_call: TRBD1
cdr3_nt: TGTGCCAGCAGTGCAGGGGGCACCAAAAACATTCAGTACTTC
cdr3_aa: CASSAGGTKNIQYF

clone_size: .
v_call: TRBV11-2
j_call: TRBJ2-7
d_call: TRBD1
cdr3_nt: TGTGCCAGCAGCTCGTGGGGACAGGGTAATGAGCAGTACTTC
cdr3_aa: CASSSWGQGNEQYF

clone_size: .
v_call: TRBV11-2
j_call: TRBJ2-7
d_call: TRBD1
cdr3_nt: TGTGCCAGCAGCTATGAAACAGGGGTCCACTACGAGCAGTACTTC
cdr3_aa: CASSYETGVHYEQYF

clone_size: once
v_call: TRBV11-1
j_call: TRBJ1-6
d_call: .
cdr3_nt: TGTGCCAGCAGCTTAGTACAGTACTCACCCCTCCACTTT
cdr3_aa: CASSLVQYSPLHF

clone_size: .
v_call: TRBV28
j_call: TRBJ1-2
d_call: .
cdr3_nt: TGTGCCAGCAGTTTAGCACAGGAGACCTATGGCTACACCTTC
cdr3_aa: CASSLAQETYGYTF

clone_size: once
v_call: TRBV6-2/TRBV6-3
j_call: TRBJ2-7
d_call: .
cdr3_nt: TGTGCCAGCAGTTACGGGCCCCGCTACGAGCAGTACTTC
cdr3_aa: CASSYGPRYEQYF

clone_size: once
v_call: TRBV6-5
j_call: TRBJ1-6
d_call: .
cdr3_nt: TGTGCCAGTCTATCTCGTGCAGGGGCGGCTCCCCTCCACTTT
cdr3_aa: CASLSRAGAAPLHF

clone_size: .
v_call: TRBV7-2
j_call: TRBJ2-7
d_call: TRBD1
cdr3_nt: TGTGCCAGCAGCTTAGATATGGGACAGGAGGGCGAGCAGTACTTC
cdr3_aa: CASSLDMGQEGEQYF

clone_size: .
v_call: TRBV7-3
j_call: TRBJ2-1
d_call: .
cdr3_nt: TGTGCCAGCAGCTTCAGTCAAGATACGCAGTTCTTC
cdr3_aa: CASSFSQDTQFF

clone_size: .
v_call: TRBV6-5
j_call: TRBJ1-2
d_call: TRBD1
cdr3_nt: TGTGCCAGCAGAGACAGGGAAAACTATGGCTACACCTTC
cdr3_aa: CASRDRENYGYTF

clone_size: .
v_call: TRBV7-9
j_call: TRBJ2-3
d_call: .
cdr3_nt: TGTGCCAGCAGCTTAGGCGGAGTACCAAGGGGGACAGATACGCAGTATTTT
cdr3_aa: CASSLGGVPRGTDTQYF

clone_size: .
v_call: TRBV19
j_call: TRBJ1-5
d_call: TRBD1
cdr3_nt: TGTGCCAGTAGTACCAAAGGGACAGGGGGGGATCAGCCCCAGCATTTT
cdr3_aa: CASSTKGTGGDQPQHF

clone_size: .
v_call: TRBV30
j_call: TRBJ2-7
d_call: TRBD2
cdr3_nt: TGTGCCTACCGGACTAGCGGGGGGGCCCCCGCCTCCTACGAGCAGTACTTC
cdr3_aa: CAYRTSGGAPASYEQYF

clone_size: .
v_call: TRBV5-1
j_call: TRBJ2-1
d_call: .
cdr3_nt: TGCGCCAGCCAGGGAGGCCATGAGCAGTTCTTC
cdr3_aa: CASQGGHEQFF

clone_size: .
v_call: TRBV9
j_call: TRBJ2-2
d_call: TRBD2
cdr3_nt: TGTGCCAGCAGCGTAGCTAGAGCGGGGGCGAACACCGGGGAGCTGTTTTTT
cdr3_aa: CASSVARAGANTGELFF

clone_size: once
v_call: TRBV2
j_call: TRBJ2-3
d_call: TRBD1
cdr3_nt: TGTGCCAGCAGAGACAGGGGGAACACAGATACGCAGTATTTT
cdr3_aa: CASRDRGNTDTQYF

clone_size: .
v_call: TRBV2
j_call: TRBJ2-1
d_call: TRBD2
cdr3_nt: TGTGCCAGCAGTGAACCCGGACTAGCGGGAGATAAGTTCTTC
cdr3_aa: CASSEPGLAGDKFF

clone_size: few
v_call: TRBV7-3
j_call: TRBJ1-1
d_call: .
cdr3_nt: TGTGCCAGCAGCCAAACAGGGCGGTCGAACACTGAAGCTTTCTTT
cdr3_aa: CASSQTGRSNTEAFF

clone_size: .
v_call: TRBV7-3
j_call: TRBJ1-3
d_call: .
cdr3_nt: TGTGCCAGCAGTCCTCAGGGTGCCACGGGAAACACCATATATTTT
cdr3_aa: CASSPQGATGNTIYF

clone_size: once
v_call: TRBV3-1/TRBV3-2
j_call: TRBJ2-1
d_call: TRBD2
cdr3_nt: TGTGCCAGCAGCCGCGGGACTAGCTCCTACAATGAGCAGTTCTTC
cdr3_aa: CASSRGTSSYNEQFF

clone_size: once
v_call: TRBV7-9
j_call: TRBJ2-5
d_call: TRBD2
cdr3_nt: TGTGCCAGCAGCCTGGGACTAGCCGAAGAGACCCAGTACTTC
cdr3_aa: CASSLGLAEETQYF